These 22 T cell receptor beta chains originate from one sample sequenced in a study of T cell changes during pregnancy in multiple sclerosis. TCRdb keeps only in-frame clones here, not all; method: immunoSEQ multiplex PCR. Altogether around 60,000 clones are present, roughly 95% being singletons, with the ten largest covering approximately 0.36%. The specimen comprised CD4+ T cells from peripheral blood mononuclear cells, sampled before pregnancy. The receptors come from a female donor with multiple sclerosis, enrolled in a pregnancy study.

This chain joins TRBV7-9 and TRBJ2-1, with 7 bases identical to TRBD1. The CDR3 sequence is 14 residues long. Looked up from germline, CDR1 is SEHNR and CDR2 is FQNEAQ (reference sequence). The J segment lost 2 bases and the V segment lost 5 bases, leaving 3 bases of the junction unmatched. DNA of the CDR3: TGTGCCAGCAGCCACAGGGGCACCTACAATGAGCAGTTCTTC. Encoded protein: CASSHRGTYNEQFF. The full variable domain, rest sourced from reference TRBV7-9 and TRBJ2-1, is DTGVSQNPRHKITKRGQNVTFRCDPISEHNRLYWYRQTLGQGPEFLTYFQNEAQLEKSRLLSDRFSAERPKGSFSTLEIQRTEQGDSAMYLCASSHRGTYNEQFFGPGTRLTVL.

Note on this clone: The same CDR3 is also encoded by other DNA sequences in this sample. Here the CDR3 reads CASSITGVNTEAFF. The CDR3 DNA reads as TGTGCCAGTAGTATAACGGGGGTTAACACTGAAGCTTTCTTT. This chain links TRBV19 with TRBJ1-1, with D possibly being TRBD1 (5 bases). In germline, CDR1 is LNHDA, CDR2 SQIVND (reference sequence). The CDR3 loop spans 14 amino acids. V was clipped by 2 bases and J by 2 bases, with 9 bases between them.

The V call is TRBV6-4, the J call TRBJ1-6; perhaps TRBD1 as D (6 bases). V gave up 0 bases and J gave up 8 bases, with 11 bases separating them. The CDR3 covers 15 residues. In germline, CDR1 is MRHNA, CDR2 SNTAGT. The CDR3 coding sequence is TGTGCCAGCAGTGACTCAACAGGGTCGGATTCACCCCTCCACTTT. Its translation: CASSDSTGSDSPLHF.

The chain recombines TRBV7-9 with TRBJ2-7, with TRBD2 matching over 9 bases. CDR1 SEHNR and CDR2 FQNEAQ come from the germline V gene (reference sequence). The length of the CDR3 is 15 residues. Trimming took 0 bases from V and 1 from J; bases not matched to a gene: 1. The CDR3 nucleotides read TGTGCCAGCAGCTTAGCGCTAGCGGGGTCCTACGAGCAGTACTTC. Its translation is CASSLALAGSYEQYF.

The chain combines TRBV9 with TRBJ1-3, with 9 bases that match TRBD1. From germline, CDR1 is SGDLS and CDR2 YYNGEE. Trimming at V came to 0 bases and at J to 1 base, leaving 8 bases not matched to a gene. This CDR3 has 18 residues. The CDR3 region has the DNA TGTGCCAGCAGCGTAGAGAACCCCGGGACAGGGTCTGGAAACACCATATATTTT. Translating it yields CASSVENPGTGSGNTIYF.

In its sample, this clone was seen once. This rearrangement joins TRBV7-6 to TRBJ2-1; 9 positions match TRBD1. J was trimmed by 9 bases and V by 5 bases; bases with no gene match: 5. CDR3 length equals 13 residues. Germline values: CDR1 SGHVS, CDR2 FNYEAQ. The CDR3 sequence: CASSRGQGGEQFF. Written as DNA, the CDR3 is TGTGCCAGCAGCCGGGGACAGGGCGGTGAGCAGTTCTTC.

This clone has a single count. The chain recombines TRBV14 with TRBJ2-1; 9 bases are shared with TRBD1. With V trimmed by 3 bases and J by 1 base, 4 bases remained unmatched. The length of the CDR3 is 16 residues. Germline CDR1 is SGHDN and CDR2 is FVKESK. The CDR3 here is CASSQTTGGSYNEQFF. DNA for the CDR3: TGTGCCAGCAGCCAGACGACAGGGGGATCCTACAATGAGCAGTTCTTC.

The chain uses TRBV5-6 and TRBJ2-2, with D possibly being TRBD1 (6 bases). V was pared by 0 bases and J by 4 bases, with 13 bases between. The germline CDR1 and CDR2 sequences are SGHDT and YYEEEE. The CDR3 length is 16 residues. The CDR3 loop is CASSLGSGASTGELFF. The CDR3, as DNA: TGTGCCAGCAGCTTGGGTTCAGGGGCGTCCACCGGGGAGCTGTTTTTT.

The chain combines TRBV29-1 with TRBJ2-1; 9 bases align to TRBD2. V lost 4 bases to trimming and J lost 0 bases; unmatched junction nucleotides: 7. The CDR3 extends over 16 amino acids. CDR1 is SQVTM and CDR2 is ANQGSEA in the germline V gene. For the CDR3, the DNA is TGCAGCGTTGCCCGGACTAGCGCGAGCTCCTACAATGAGCAGTTCTTC. It encodes CSVARTSASSYNEQFF.

This sequence joins TRBV6-5 and TRBJ2-5, with 7 positions matching TRBD1. V lost 5 bases, J lost 5 bases, and 8 bases stayed unmatched. The germline gives CDR1 MNHEY, CDR2 SVGAGI. This CDR3 contains 14 residues. The CDR3: CASSRQGIGETQYF. The CDR3 DNA reads TGTGCCAGCAGTCGACAGGGTATAGGCGAGACCCAGTACTTC.

The chain couples TRBV28 to TRBJ2-1, with 11 nucleotides matching TRBD2. Germline CDR1 reads MDHEN; CDR2 reads SYDVKM. The CDR3 runs to 15 residues. The V gene end was trimmed by 3 bases and the J gene end by 6 bases; junction bases not matched to a gene: 4. The CDR3 bases are TGTGCCAGCAGTTTGTTAACTAGCGGGAGCAATGAGCAGTTCTTC. It yields the protein CASSLLTSGSNEQFF. The full variable domain, in which reference TRBV28 and TRBJ2-1 provide the parts outside the CDR3, is DVKVTQSSRYLVKRTGEKVFLECVQDMDHENMFWYRQDPGLGLRLIYFSYDVKMKEKGDIPEGYSVSREKKERFSLILESASTNQTSMYLCASSLLTSGSNEQFFGPGTRLTVL.

This chain joins TRBV7-3 and TRBJ2-1; 7 bases match TRBD2. Germline V gives CDR1 SGHTA, CDR2 FQGTGA. V dropped 5 bases and J dropped 9; count of bases not matched to a gene: 10. The CDR3 contains 14 residues. The CDR3 spells CASSSRDYRSEQFF. The CDR3 DNA reads TGTGCCAGCAGCAGCCGGGACTACCGGTCTGAGCAGTTCTTC.

The chain employs TRBV21-1 and TRBJ2-7; the D call in the table, TRBD2, was not verified against the DNA. TRBV21-1 is marked as a pseudogene. CDR3 length equals 19 residues. For the CDR3, the DNA is TGTGCCAGCAGCAAAGGACTAGGACTAGTCGACGGCCCGCACGACGAGCAGTACTTC. This codes for CASSKGLGLVDGPHDEQYF.

V and J are TRBV15 and TRBJ2-5, with D possibly being TRBD2 (5 bases). The end of the DNA is better explained by TRBJ2-7, so the J call may be wrong. CDR1 LNHNV and CDR2 YYDKDF come from the germline V gene (reference sequence). The CDR3 runs to 14 residues. CDR3 protein: CATSRDRGSYEQYF. CDR3 in DNA: TGTGCCACCAGCAGAGATCGCGGGTCCTACGAGCAGTACTTC.

The CDR3 region has the DNA TGTGCCAGCAGCTGGGGCAAAGGGGAAGGGGAGACCCAGTACTTC. It is translated as CASSWGKGEGETQYF. The chain couples TRBV11-3 to TRBJ2-5; D is possibly TRBD1 (5 bases). The V end lost 4 bases, the J end lost 5 bases, and 17 bases lay between the germline ends. The CDR3 has 15 residues. Germline V lookup: CDR1 SGHNT, CDR2 YENEEA. The full variable domain, with the rest looked up from reference TRBV11-3 and TRBJ2-5, is EAGVVQSPRYKIIEKKQPVAFWCNPISGHNTLYWYLQNLGQGPELLIRYENEEAVDDSQLPKDRFSAERLKGVDSTLKIQPAELGDSAVYLCASSWGKGEGETQYFGPGTRLLVL.

CDR3 amino acids: CASNAGVAYNEQFF. In DNA form, the CDR3 reads TGTGCCAGTAACGCGGGAGTGGCGTACAATGAGCAGTTCTTC. The gene calls are TRBV19 and TRBJ2-1; the match to TRBD2 covers 7 bases. V dropped 7 bases and J dropped 4; count of bases not matched to a gene: 7. The CDR3 consists of 14 residues. Germline CDR1 is LNHDA and CDR2 is SQIVND (reference sequence). The variable domain in full, completed from reference TRBV19 and TRBJ2-1, reads DGGITQSPKYLFRKEGQNVTLSCEQNLNHDAMYWYRQDPGQGLRLIYYSQIVNDFQKGDIAEGYSVSREKKESFPLTVTSAQKNPTAFYLCASNAGVAYNEQFFGPGTRLTVL.

The genes are TRBV15 and TRBJ2-7; 8 bases align to TRBD1. V lost 4 bases to trimming and J lost 8 bases; unmatched junction nucleotides: 10. This CDR3 has 14 residues. The germline CDR1 and CDR2 sequences are LNHNV and YYDKDF (reference sequence). CDR3 amino acids: CATSIGQGFTQQYF. The CDR3 DNA follows: TGTGCCACCAGCATCGGACAGGGTTTTACCCAGCAGTACTTC.

The chain recombines TRBV6-4 with TRBJ2-1, with 7 bases fitting TRBD2. The V gene end was trimmed by 6 bases and the J gene end by 0 bases; junction bases not matched to a gene: 5. The germline CDR1 and CDR2 sequences are MRHNA and SNTAGT. This CDR3 comprises 15 residues. The CDR3 DNA is TGTGCCAGCAGCCAAAGCGGGAACTCCTACAATGAGCAGTTCTTC. Translation gives CASSQSGNSYNEQFF.

The chain recombines TRBV19 with TRBJ2-1, with TRBD2 matching over 12 bases. This CDR3 has 16 residues. V lost 3 bases and J lost 4; bases outside the gene matches: 4. The germline gives CDR1 LNHDA, CDR2 SQIVND (reference sequence). The CDR3 region is CASSIVGLAGYNEQFF. The CDR3 region has the DNA TGTGCCAGTAGTATCGTTGGACTAGCGGGGTACAATGAGCAGTTCTTC. Supplemented by reference TRBV19 and TRBJ2-1, the full variable domain reads DGGITQSPKYLFRKEGQNVTLSCEQNLNHDAMYWYRQDPGQGLRLIYYSQIVNDFQKGDIAEGYSVSREKKESFPLTVTSAQKNPTAFYLCASSIVGLAGYNEQFFGPGTRLTVL.

This clone was seen a handful of times. J is TRBJ2-7 and V is TRBV7-2; 13 nucleotides match TRBD2. Looked up from germline, CDR1 is SGHTA and CDR2 is FQGNSA. The CDR3 covers 15 residues. V shed 5 bases, J shed 7 bases, and the junction held 8 bases outside the gene matches. In nucleotides, the CDR3 is TGTGCCAGCAGCCAACAACTAGCGGGAGGGCGAGAGCAGTACTTC. Translation: CASSQQLAGGREQYF.

This chain connects TRBV18 to TRBJ2-7, with 13 bases matching TRBD2. Germline V gene data show CDR1 as KGHSH and CDR2 as LQKENI. J gave up 5 bases and V 3 bases, and 13 bases lay outside the gene matches. The CDR3 runs 18 residues. Written as DNA, the CDR3 is TGTGCCAGCTCACCTCCCCTCGGGACTAGCGGGACGAGGGACGAGCAGTACTTC. This gives the protein CASSPPLGTSGTRDEQYF. The whole variable domain, filled in from reference TRBV18 and TRBJ2-7, reads NAGVMQNPRHLVRRRGQEARLRCSPMKGHSHVYWYRQLPEEGLKFMVYLQKENIIDESGMPKERFSAEFPKEGPSILRIQQVVRGDSAAYFCASSPPLGTSGTRDEQYFGPGTRLTVT.

V is TRBV27 and J is TRBJ2-1; 7 bases align to TRBD1. CDR3 length: 15 amino acids. V dropped 6 bases and J dropped 8; count of bases not matched to a gene: 13. Germline assignment: CDR1 MNHEY and CDR2 SMNVEV (reference sequence). CDR3 region: CASRKRRQGRDEQFF. CDR3 bases: TGTGCCAGCAGGAAGAGGAGACAGGGTAGGGATGAGCAGTTCTTC.